This T cell receptor (beta chain) appears in the sequencing data of a study of T cells in Graves' hyperthyroidism and ophthalmopathy. The study, taken as a whole, reports: Ophthalmopathy got predicted by the model a median around six months before its onset. Most thyroid clonotypes expanded above 0.001 were also detected in blood.

There are 15 residues in the CDR3. J was trimmed by 4 bases and V by 7 bases; bases with no gene match: 6. Germline V gene sequence: CDR1 SNHLY, CDR2 FYNNEI. The diagnoses drew upon clinical symptoms, serum thyroxine and TRAb, thyroid ultrasound and orbital computed tomography. This clonotype was picked up many times. Its antigen is not known. RNA transcripts provided the source from which TCR beta CDR3 regions were amplified. A set of HTBI primers served as the primers for a first-round RT-PCR of the TCR CDR3. TCRdb fed the multiplex PCR reads into MiXCR, producing one record per CDR3 protein. The table lists under 450,000 distinct CDR3 sequences, 15% to 17% of them singletons.

V gene TRBV2 combines with J gene TRBJ1-4, with 10 bases fitting TRBD1. Source material: blood. The sequence came from a young woman with Graves' hyperthyroidism. DNA for the CDR3: TGTGCCAGCAAGGACCGGGACAGGGGTAATGAAAAACTGTTTTTT. Its protein is CASKDRDRGNEKLFF. Filled out from reference TRBV2 and TRBJ1-4, the complete variable domain reads EPEVTQTPSHQVTQMGQEVILRCVPISNHLYFYWYRQILGQKVEFLVSFYNNEISEKSEIFDDQFSVERPDGSNFTLKIRSTKLEDSAMYFCASKDRDRGNEKLFFGSGTQLSVL.